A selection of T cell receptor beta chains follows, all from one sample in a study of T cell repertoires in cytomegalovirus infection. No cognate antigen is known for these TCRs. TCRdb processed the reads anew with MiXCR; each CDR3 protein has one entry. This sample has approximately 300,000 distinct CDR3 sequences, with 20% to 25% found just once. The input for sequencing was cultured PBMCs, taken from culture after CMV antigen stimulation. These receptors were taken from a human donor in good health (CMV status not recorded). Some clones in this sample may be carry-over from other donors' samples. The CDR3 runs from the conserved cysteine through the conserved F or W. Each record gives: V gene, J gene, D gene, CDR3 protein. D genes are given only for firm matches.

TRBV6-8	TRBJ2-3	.	CASSYIGGSTDTQYF
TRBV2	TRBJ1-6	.	CASSESGNSPLHF
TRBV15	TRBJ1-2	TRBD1	CATGQGPAAGYTF
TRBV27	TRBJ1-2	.	CASSFGPYVNGYTF
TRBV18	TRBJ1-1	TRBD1	CASSPRGQGASEAFF
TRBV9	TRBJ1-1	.	CASSPRVGGSTEAFF
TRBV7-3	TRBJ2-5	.	CASSFGSPGPGETQYF
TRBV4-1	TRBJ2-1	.	CASSQDPLPYNEQFF
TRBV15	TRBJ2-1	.	CATSRSYNEQFF
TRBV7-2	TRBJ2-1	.	CASSRSGGPAEQFF
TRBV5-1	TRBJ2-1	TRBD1	CASSLESGQVNSFF
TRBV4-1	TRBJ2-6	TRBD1	CASSQEGTEPSGANVLTF
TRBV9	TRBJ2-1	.	CASSGSSSYNEQFF
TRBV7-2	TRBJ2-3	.	CASSPRQTTDTQYF
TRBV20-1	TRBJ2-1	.	CSARLYNEQFF
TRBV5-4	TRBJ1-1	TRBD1	CASSPEDRGRTEAFF
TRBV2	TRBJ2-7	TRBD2	CASSEGLAATYEQYF
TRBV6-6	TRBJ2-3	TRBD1	CASSYGDRGFTDTQYF
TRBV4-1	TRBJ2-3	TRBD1	CASSARDRVTDTQYF
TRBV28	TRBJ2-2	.	CASSRASVGGTGELFF
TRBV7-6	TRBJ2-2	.	CASSLDWAGELFF
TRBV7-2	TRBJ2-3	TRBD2	CASSLGTSVPSSTDTQYF
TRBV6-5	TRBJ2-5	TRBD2	CASSIGLAGPLRETQYF
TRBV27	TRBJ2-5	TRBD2	CASSSRAGGPETQYF
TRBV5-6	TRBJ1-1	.	CASSFGQEAFF
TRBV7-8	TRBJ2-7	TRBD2	CASSRPGTSGSEQYF
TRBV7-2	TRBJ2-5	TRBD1	CASSLVGTGGAGGVETQYF
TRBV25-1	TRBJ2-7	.	CASSGVGDLSYEQYF
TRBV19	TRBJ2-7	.	CASSIGLTSYEQYF
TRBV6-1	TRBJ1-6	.	CASTPNPGWDSPLHF
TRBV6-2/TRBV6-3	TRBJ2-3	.	CASQLVGPDTQYF
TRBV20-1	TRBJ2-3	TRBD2	CSARDAGLAGSSQYF